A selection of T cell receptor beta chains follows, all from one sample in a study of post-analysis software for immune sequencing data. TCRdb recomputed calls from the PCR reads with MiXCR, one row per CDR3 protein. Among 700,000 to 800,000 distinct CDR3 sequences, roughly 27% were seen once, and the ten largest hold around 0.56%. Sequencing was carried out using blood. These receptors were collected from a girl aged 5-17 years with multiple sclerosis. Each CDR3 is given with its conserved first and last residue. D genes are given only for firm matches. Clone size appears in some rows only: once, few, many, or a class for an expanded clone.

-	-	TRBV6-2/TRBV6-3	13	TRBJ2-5	TGTGCCAGCAGTTACGCCGGGCTGGAGACCCAGTACTTC	CASSYAGLETQYF
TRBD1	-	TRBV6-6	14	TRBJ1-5	TGTGCCAGCAACCCACAGGGGGGACATCAGCCCCAGCATTTT	CASNPQGGHQPQHF
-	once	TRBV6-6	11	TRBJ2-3	TGTGCCAGCAGTTACCGGGACGGCGCGTATTTT	CASSYRDGAYF
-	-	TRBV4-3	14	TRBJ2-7	TGCGCCAGCAGCCAAGAGCCAACCTACTACGAGCAGTACTTC	CASSQEPTYYEQYF
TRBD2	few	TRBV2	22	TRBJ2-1	TGTGCCAGCGGCGAACCGGGACTAGCGGGAGGAGGGCGACACGGGAGTTACAATGAGCAGTTCTTC	CASGEPGLAGGGRHGSYNEQFF
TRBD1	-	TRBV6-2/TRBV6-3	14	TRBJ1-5	TGTGCCAGCACTGATCGACAGGGAGGACAGCCCCAGCATTTT	CASTDRQGGQPQHF
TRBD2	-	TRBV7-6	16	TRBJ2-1	TGTGCCAGCAGCCCCCACCGGGGAGGGTCCTACAATGAGCAGTTCTTC	CASSPHRGGSYNEQFF
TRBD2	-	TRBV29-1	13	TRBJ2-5	TGCAGCGTGTCCCTAGCGGGATTAGAGACCCAGTACTTC	CSVSLAGLETQYF
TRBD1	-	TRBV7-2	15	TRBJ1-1	TGTGCCAGCAGCACCCAGGACAGGGGTGACACTGAAGCTTTCTTT	CASSTQDRGDTEAFF
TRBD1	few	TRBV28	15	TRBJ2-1	TGTGCCAGCATCCCCCGGGACAGGGATTCCGGTGAGCAGTTCTTC	CASIPRDRDSGEQFF
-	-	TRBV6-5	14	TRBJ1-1	TGTGCCAGCAGTCCCTTACACACAGGAACTGAAGCTTTCTTT	CASSPLHTGTEAFF
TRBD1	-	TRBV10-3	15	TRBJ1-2	TGTGCCATCAGTGAGTCCCGGGACAGGGGTAATGGCTACACCTTC	CAISESRDRGNGYTF
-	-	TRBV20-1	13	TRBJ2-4	TGCAGTGCAAGGAGGGTAACCAAAAACATTCAGTACTTC	CSARRVTKNIQYF
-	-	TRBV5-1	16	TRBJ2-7	TGCGCCGGCAGCTTGCGGCCTACCGAAGTAACCTACGAGCAGTACTTC	CAGSLRPTEVTYEQYF
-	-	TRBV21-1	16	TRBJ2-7	TGTGCCAGCAGCCCCAACTCCGACAGGGGGGACCACGAGCAGTACTTC	CASSPNSDRGDHEQYF
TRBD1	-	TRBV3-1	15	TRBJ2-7	TGTGCCAGCAGCATGGGACCGGGACAGGTTAACGAGCAGTACTTC	CASSMGPGQVNEQYF
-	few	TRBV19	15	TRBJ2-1	TGTGCCAGTAGGCCTTCAGGGGGGTCCTACAATGAGCAGTTCTTC	CASRPSGGSYNEQFF
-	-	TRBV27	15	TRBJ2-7	TGTGCCAGCAGTCCCGGCGGCCGAGGTCTGGTCGAGCAGTACTTC	CASSPGGRGLVEQYF
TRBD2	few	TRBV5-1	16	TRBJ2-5	TGCGCCAGCAGCTTCCGAACCGGGACTAGAGGGGAGACCCAGTACTTC	CASSFRTGTRGETQYF